This is a list of T cell receptor beta chains from one sample in a study of shared clonotypes between healthy human individuals. Method: immunoSEQ multiplex PCR; TCRdb's copy keeps in-frame clones and lacks some. The data hold about 2.1 million clones, with 90% to 95% observed a single time. The sample was naive CD8+ T cells from PBMCs. These receptors all come from a man between 18 and 29 years old in good health. Some clones in this sample may be carry-over from other donors' samples. The CDR3 runs from the conserved cysteine through the conserved F or W. D genes are given only for firm matches. Not every row has a clone size; where given, it reads once, few, many or a size class.

>NA|TRBJ2-7|TRBD1|TRBV7-9
TGTGCCAGCAGCGGCGGGACAGGATTCTACGAGCAGTACTTC
CASSGGTGFYEQYF
>NA|TRBJ1-3|NA|TRBV29-1
TGCAGCGTTAGAACGGCCAGGGACACCATATATTTT
CSVRTARDTIYF
>NA|TRBJ1-3|TRBD1|TRBV19
TGTGCCAGTACCCAACGGGACAGGGAAATTGGAAACACCATATATTTT
CASTQRDREIGNTIYF
>NA|TRBJ2-1|TRBD1|TRBV28
TGTGCCAGCAGTCGGAACAGGGGGCTACGCGACAATGAGCAGTTCTTC
CASSRNRGLRDNEQFF
>NA|TRBJ1-1|TRBD1|TRBV7-6
TGTGCCAGCAGCCTAGGACAGGGGGCGCGGACTGAAGCTTTCTTT
CASSLGQGARTEAFF
>NA|TRBJ2-7|TRBD1|TRBV19
TGTGCCAGTAGTCGAGGGCAGGGGGCCTACGAGCAGTACTTC
CASSRGQGAYEQYF
>once|TRBJ1-1|NA|TRBV4-3
TGCGCCAGCAGCCAAGATCGAGGACAGATGAACACTGAAGCTTTCTTT
CASSQDRGQMNTEAFF
>NA|TRBJ2-2|TRBD1|TRBV29-1
TGCAGCGTGGGGACAGCGAACACCGGGGAGCTGTTTTTT
CSVGTANTGELFF
>NA|TRBJ2-5|TRBD2|TRBV4-3
TGCGCCAGCAGCGACGGACTAGCGGGGAGGGAGACCCAGTACTTC
CASSDGLAGRETQYF
>NA|TRBJ1-2|NA|TRBV27
TGTGCCAGCAGGGGAAGGGATAACTATGGCTACACCTTC
CASRGRDNYGYTF
>NA|TRBJ1-4|NA|TRBV6-6
TGTGCCAGCAGTTACCCCGGGCGGGTAAATGAAAAACTGTTTTTT
CASSYPGRVNEKLFF
>NA|TRBJ2-5|NA|TRBV7-9
TGTGCCAGCAGCTCATTTATCCGGGGACCTGGGGAGACCCAGTACTTC
CASSSFIRGPGETQYF
>NA|TRBJ1-5|NA|TRBV2
TGTGCCAGCAGTGACAGGGTAGTCAATCAGCCCCAGCATTTT
CASSDRVVNQPQHF
>NA|TRBJ2-2|TRBD2|TRBV9
TGTGCCAGCAGCTCTCGACTAGCGGGATCGGCCGGGGAGCTGTTTTTT
CASSSRLAGSAGELFF
>once|TRBJ2-2|NA|TRBV29-1
TGCAGCGTTGCTCCAGCGACGAACACCGGGGAGCTGTTTTTT
CSVAPATNTGELFF
>NA|TRBJ1-2|TRBD1|TRBV4-2
TGTGCCAGCAGCCCGGACTTGGGACAGACATATGGCTACACCTTC
CASSPDLGQTYGYTF
>few|TRBJ1-1|NA|TRBV2
TGTGCCAGCTTAGGACGGAGGGGAGTCATGAACACTGAAGCTTTCTTT
CASLGRRGVMNTEAFF
>NA|TRBJ2-7|TRBD1|TRBV7-6
TGTGCCAGCAGCTCAAGGGGGACAGGGGAATACGAGCAGTACTTC
CASSSRGTGEYEQYF
>once|TRBJ2-7|TRBD2|TRBV7-9
TGTGCCAGCAGCTTCGGGACTAGCGGGAGCCCCTACGAGCAGTACTTC
CASSFGTSGSPYEQYF
>NA|TRBJ1-4|NA|TRBV11-2
TGTGCCAGCAGCTTATACAGCGTCATTAATGAAAAACTGTTTTTT
CASSLYSVINEKLFF
>NA|TRBJ1-1|NA|TRBV19
TGTGCCAGTAGTACCCTGGCAGGGTTTGAAGCTTTCTTT
CASSTLAGFEAFF
>NA|TRBJ1-5|NA|TRBV27
TGTGCCAGCAGTGTCGGCGGGTTCCAGCCCCAGCATTTT
CASSVGGFQPQHF
>NA|TRBJ1-5|NA|TRBV9
TGTGCCAGCAGCGATGGGGGGAACAGGAATCAGCCCCAGCATTTT
CASSDGGNRNQPQHF
>NA|TRBJ1-4|NA|TRBV19
TGTGCCAGTAGTCCGAGGGGCTCAACTAATGAAAAACTGTTTTTT
CASSPRGSTNEKLFF
>NA|TRBJ2-7|NA|TRBV21-1
TGTGCCAGCAGCAGTGGGGGGAGGGCCAACTACGAGCAGTACTTC
CASSSGGRANYEQYF
>NA|TRBJ2-7|NA|TRBV9
TGTGCCAGCAGCCCGTCGACTGATTCCTACGAGCAGTACTTC
CASSPSTDSYEQYF
>NA|TRBJ2-7|NA|TRBV14
TGTGCCAGCAGCCAATCTTTAGGGTACGAGCAGTACTTC
CASSQSLGYEQYF
>NA|TRBJ2-7|TRBD2|TRBV15
TGTGCCACCAGCCTAGCGGGAGGCGATTACGAGCAGTACTTC
CATSLAGGDYEQYF
>NA|TRBJ2-6|NA|TRBV11-2
TGTGCCAGCAGCTCTATGACTTCCTTTGTCTCTGGGGCCAACGTCCTGACTTTC
CASSSMTSFVSGANVLTF
>NA|TRBJ2-3|TRBD2|TRBV6-1
TGTGCCAGCAGTGTAACCACAGGACTAGCGGGAGACCCAGATACGCAGTATTTT
CASSVTTGLAGDPDTQYF
>NA|TRBJ2-7|NA|TRBV7-8
TGTGCCAGCAGCCTTTCGGGGGGCAACTCCTACGAGCAGTACTTC
CASSLSGGNSYEQYF
>NA|TRBJ2-7|NA|TRBV2
TGTGCCAGCAGTGAGACGGCAGCTCAAGGACGTTACGGGCAGTACTTC
CASSETAAQGRYGQYF
>NA|TRBJ2-7|TRBD2|TRBV7-2
TGTGCCAGCAGTAATAGCGGGAGGGAATACTACGAGCAGTACTTC
CASSNSGREYYEQYF
>few|TRBJ2-3|TRBD2|TRBV27
TGTGCCAGCAGTTTAAAGACGGGAGGTAGCACAGATACGCAGTATTTT
CASSLKTGGSTDTQYF
>NA|TRBJ2-3|NA|TRBV6-5
TGTGCCAGCAGCCTACGAATCAAAGGCACAGATACGCAGTATTTT
CASSLRIKGTDTQYF
>NA|TRBJ2-1|TRBD2|TRBV27
TGTGCCAGCAGTTTAATGGCACTAGCGTCAGACAATGAGCAGTTCTTC
CASSLMALASDNEQFF
>NA|TRBJ2-5|NA|TRBV5-4
TGTGCCAGCAGCTCCTCAGAGACCCAGTACTTC
CASSSSETQYF
>NA|TRBJ2-7|NA|TRBV6-6
TGTGCCAGCACCCCCACCGGGTACGAGCAGTACTTC
CASTPTGYEQYF
>NA|TRBJ2-1|TRBD2|TRBV7-8
TGTGCCAGCAGCCCAGTCGGAACGGGACTAGCTAGAAATGAGCAGTTCTTC
CASSPVGTGLARNEQFF
>NA|TRBJ1-2|NA|TRBV29-1
TGCAGCGTTGAAGATCCTATATGGGGAGGGGGCTATGGCTACACCTTC
CSVEDPIWGGGYGYTF
>NA|TRBJ1-5|NA|TRBV5-1
TGCGCCAGCAGCCTACGATCAGGTAGCAATCAGCCCCAGCATTTT
CASSLRSGSNQPQHF
>NA|TRBJ2-2|NA|TRBV6-6
TGTGCCAGCAGTTACTGGGGGGTCAACGGGGAGCTGTTTTTT
CASSYWGVNGELFF
>once|TRBJ2-2|TRBD2|TRBV6-6
TGTGCCAGCAGGATACTAGCGGGAGGGTCCGGGGAGCTGTTTTTT
CASRILAGGSGELFF
>NA|TRBJ2-7|NA|TRBV10-3
TGTGCCATCAGTGAGCGGGAGAGGTTCTACGAGCAGTACTTC
CAISERERFYEQYF
>NA|TRBJ1-1|NA|TRBV28
TGTGCCAGCAGTCTTACTATGAACACTGAAGCTTTCTTT
CASSLTMNTEAFF
>NA|TRBJ2-5|TRBD1|TRBV6-6
TGTGCCAGCAGTTATGGGACAGCCCCAGAGACCCAGTACTTC
CASSYGTAPETQYF
>NA|TRBJ2-7|NA|TRBV5-1
TGCGCCAGCAGCTTGGGGCTAGGACGGCTTTGGGACGAGCAGTACTTC
CASSLGLGRLWDEQYF
>NA|TRBJ1-2|NA|TRBV28
TGTGCCAGCAGCCAGTTAGAGGGGGGGGCTAGTGGCTACACCTTC
CASSQLEGGASGYTF
>NA|TRBJ2-7|TRBD1|TRBV27
TGTGCCAGCAGTTTATCCCGGACAGGGGACGAGCAGTACTTC
CASSLSRTGDEQYF
>NA|TRBJ2-7|NA|TRBV9
TGTGCCAGCAGCGTGAAGGGCTGGGGTTACGAGCAGTACTTC
CASSVKGWGYEQYF
>NA|TRBJ2-7|NA|TRBV4-3
TGCGCCAGCAGCCCAGCAGGCCCAGAGTCAAACTACGAGCAGTACTTC
CASSPAGPESNYEQYF
>NA|TRBJ2-1|NA|TRBV7-9
TGTGCCAGCAGCTTAGCCCTAGGGACTTACAATGAGCAGTTCTTC
CASSLALGTYNEQFF
>NA|TRBJ2-6|NA|TRBV19
TGTGCCAGTAGTATAGACGCGGGGTCTGGGGCCAACGTCCTGACTTTC
CASSIDAGSGANVLTF